These 21 T cell receptor beta chains share one sample of origin, sequenced in a study of memory CD4+ T cells and cytomegalovirus serostatus. Sequenced by immunoSEQ multiplex PCR; TCRdb stores in-frame clones only, minus some. Of around 76,000 clones listed, under 80% are singletons. The sort gate was single viable CD3+CD4+CD8-CD45RO+ cells for memory CD4+ T cells. What was sequenced was memory CD4+ T cells from blood. The receptors derive from an adult in good health and CMV-seropositive.

The gene calls are TRBV10-1 and TRBJ2-7; no clear D. CDR3 length equals 10 residues. V was shortened by 5 bases and J by 7 bases, with 6 bases between the two germline ends. Germline values: CDR1 WNHNN, CDR2 SYGVQD (reference sequence). CDR3 region: CASSRVEQYV. CDR3 nucleotides: TGCGCCAGCAGTCGTGTGGAGCAGTACGTC.

This sequence joins TRBV19 and TRBJ1-5; 7 bases align to TRBD1. Germline V gene data show CDR1 as LNHDA and CDR2 as SQIVND (reference sequence). After removal of 4 bases from V and 6 bases from J, the junction contained 6 bases not matched to a gene. The CDR3 consists of 14 residues. DNA of the CDR3: TGTGCCAGTAGTACTGGACAGGACGGTCAGCCCCAGCATTTT. Translation gives CASSTGQDGQPQHF.

The genes are TRBV6-6 and TRBJ1-5; 8 bases are a match to TRBD1. In germline, CDR1 is MNHNY, CDR2 SVGAGI (reference sequence). The CDR3 contains 15 residues. The V and J ends lost 6 bases and 6 bases, in that order; junction bases with no gene match: 10. Here the CDR3 reads CASSRDRGGGQPQHF. CDR3 in DNA: TGTGCCAGCAGCCGAGACAGGGGAGGCGGTCAGCCCCAGCATTTT.

This chain links TRBV7-2 with TRBJ2-1; TRBD2 aligns across 8 bases. Germline-derived CDR1 and CDR2 are SGHTA and FQGNSA. The ends lost 4 bases at V and 10 bases at J; junction bases unmatched: 12. There are 15 residues in the CDR3. CDR3 sequence (DNA): TGTGCCAGCAGCTCCTCAGCGGCTAGCGGGCGGGAGCAGTTCTTC. It is translated as CASSSSAASGREQFF.

This chain uses TRBV6-1 with TRBJ2-4; 9 bases fit TRBD1. J gave up 10 bases and V 4 bases, and 14 bases lay outside the gene matches. This CDR3 spans 16 amino acids. Germline V lookup: CDR1 MNHNS, CDR2 SASEGT. The CDR3: CASSVSGTGPPAIQYF. The DNA of the CDR3 is TGTGCCAGCAGTGTCTCCGGGACAGGGCCCCCCGCTATTCAGTACTTC.

The gene calls are TRBV5-5 and TRBJ1-5, with D unclear. CDR1 SGHKS and CDR2 YYEKEE come from the germline V gene (reference sequence). The CDR3 totals 15 residues. V lost 2 bases to trimming and J lost 0 bases, with 9 bases between them. CDR3 residues: CASSFQTLSNQPQHF. The DNA of the CDR3 is TGTGCCAGCAGCTTTCAGACGCTTAGCAATCAGCCCCAGCATTTT.

The rearrangement uses TRBV4-3 and TRBJ1-4, with D hard to call. The CDR3 sequence is 15 residues long. Germline CDR1 LGHNA, CDR2 YSLEER. Trimming stripped 4 bases from V and 7 bases from J, with 16 bases between. The CDR3 loop reads CASSLQDWFSEKLFF. CDR3 nucleotides: TGCGCCAGCAGCCTTCAGGACTGGTTTAGTGAAAAACTGTTTTTT.

The chain has TRBV7-8 and TRBJ1-3; possible D gene TRBD1, 6 bases. The CDR3 extends over 19 amino acids. Germline V gene lookup returns CDR1 SGHVS and CDR2 FQNEAQ. Trimming left V 5 bases short and J 2 bases short, with 25 bases between. The CDR3 is CASSRRGRGGRTTGNTIYF. The CDR3 coding sequence is TGTGCCAGCAGCCGACGGGGCAGGGGAGGACGGACCACTGGAAACACCATATATTTT.

This chain uses TRBV11-2 with TRBJ2-7; D is ambiguous. The CDR3 extends over 17 amino acids. The germline gives CDR1 SGHAT, CDR2 FQNNGV. The V gene lost 1 base and the J gene lost 0 bases, with 16 bases spanning the gap. The CDR3 region is CASSLGPGSLSSYEQYF. The DNA for the CDR3 is TGTGCCAGCAGCTTAGGACCGGGCAGCCTGAGCTCCTACGAGCAGTACTTC.

This chain connects TRBV11-3 to TRBJ2-7; D is unclear. V shed 3 bases and J shed 3 bases, with 9 bases lying between them. The CDR3 length is 13 residues. Per the germline V gene, CDR1 is SGHNT and CDR2 is YENEEA. The CDR3 DNA reads TGTGCCAGCAGCTTCGGAGCAAACTACGAGCAGTACGTC. Its protein is CASSFGANYEQYV.

J is TRBJ2-7 and V is TRBV5-7; 11 nucleotides agree with TRBD2. TRBV5-7 belongs to the ORF category, with a function that is uncertain. This CDR3 spans 17 amino acids. V lost 0 bases to trimming and J lost 1 base; unmatched junction nucleotides: 6. CDR3 in DNA: TGTGCCAGCAGCTTGGTGACTAGCGGGACCCCTTCCTACGAGCAGTACGTC. Protein: CASSLVTSGTPSYEQYV.

In its sample, this clone was seen once. J is TRBJ2-5 and V is TRBV18; the match to TRBD2 covers 13 bases. Germline V gene lookup returns CDR1 KGHSH and CDR2 LQKENI. The CDR3 sequence is 15 residues long. The V segment lost 3 bases and the J segment 4 bases; nucleotides outside the gene matches: 2. The CDR3 DNA reads TGTGCCAGCTCACCGGGGACTAGCGGGGCAGAGACCCAGTACTTC. This translates into CASSPGTSGAETQYF.

The CDR3 here is CASSLAGENTEAFF. The DNA for the CDR3 is TGTGCCAGCAGCTTAGCAGGGGAAAACACTGAAGCTTTCTTT. The rearrangement uses TRBV7-2 and TRBJ1-1; the D gene is possibly TRBD1 (5 bases). Germline V gene sequence: CDR1 SGHTA, CDR2 FQGNSA. The CDR3 contains 14 residues. V was shortened by 0 bases and J by 2 bases, with 7 bases between the two germline ends. Filled out from reference TRBV7-2 and TRBJ1-1, the complete variable domain reads GAGVSQSPSNKVTEKGKDVELRCDPISGHTALYWYRQSLGQGLEFLIYFQGNSAPDKSGLPSDRFSAERTGGSVSTLTIQRTQQEDSAVYLCASSLAGENTEAFFGQGTRLTVV.

This clone came up a few times. The chain couples TRBV4-1 to TRBJ1-3; TRBD1 is a possible D gene (6 bases). The CDR3 is made up of 14 amino acids. With 1 base removed from V and 5 bases from J, the gap between germline ends came to 9 bases. Germline CDR1 MGHRA, CDR2 YSYEKL. CDR3 bases: TGCGCCAGCAGCCAAGGCGGGGGGCGAAACACCATATATTTT. Protein sequence: CASSQGGGRNTIYF.

J is TRBJ2-7 and V is TRBV18; 7 bases match TRBD1. CDR1 and CDR2 from the germline V gene are KGHSH and LQKENI. V trimming: 6 bases; J trimming: 7 bases; junction bases outside the gene matches: 6. The CDR3 is 12 amino acids. The CDR3 loop reads CASSPTGNEQYF. The CDR3 DNA reads TGTGCCAGCTCCCCGACAGGGAATGAGCAGTACTTC. Full variable domain (missing parts from reference TRBV18 and TRBJ2-7): NAGVMQNPRHLVRRRGQEARLRCSPMKGHSHVYWYRQLPEEGLKFMVYLQKENIIDESGMPKERFSAEFPKEGPSILRIQQVVRGDSAAYFCASSPTGNEQYFGPGTRLTVT.

The CDR3 DNA sequence: TGTGCCAGCAGCTTAAGGGGGCAGATTGGAAACACCATATATTTT. This gives the protein CASSLRGQIGNTIYF. The chain uses TRBV11-2 and TRBJ1-3; TRBD1 matches 7 bases. Per germline, CDR1 SGHAT and CDR2 FQNNGV. V dropped 2 bases and J dropped 3; count of bases not matched to a gene: 4. The CDR3 loop spans 15 amino acids.

The chain uses TRBV11-2 and TRBJ1-1; D is ambiguous. The V gene's germline CDR1 is SGHAT and CDR2 FQNNGV. V was shortened by 4 bases and J by 4 bases, with 16 bases between the two germline ends. The length of the CDR3 is 15 residues. CDR3 residues: CASSWTSGSGTEAFF. The DNA of the CDR3 is TGTGCCAGCAGCTGGACCTCGGGCAGTGGCACTGAAGCTTTCTTT.

V and J are TRBV7-9 and TRBJ2-5; D possibly corresponds to TRBD1 (6 bases). This CDR3 has 15 residues. CDR1 and CDR2 from the germline V gene are SEHNR and FQNEAQ (reference sequence). V was shortened by 0 bases and J by 2 bases, with 10 bases between the two germline ends. For the CDR3, the DNA is TGTGCCAGCAGCTTAGCGCTGACAGGACAAGAGACCCAGTACTTC. Protein sequence: CASSLALTGQETQYF.

The chain links TRBV7-9 to TRBJ2-2, with 8 nucleotides matching TRBD2. This CDR3 is built from 16 residues. CDR1 is SEHNR and CDR2 is FQNEAQ in the germline V gene (reference sequence). V trimming: 5 bases; J trimming: 0 bases; junction bases outside the gene matches: 5. The CDR3 sequence: CASSQRGGSNTGELFF. In nucleotides, the CDR3 is TGTGCCAGCAGCCAACGGGGGGGTTCGAACACCGGGGAGCTGTTTTTT.

V is TRBV5-6 and J is TRBJ2-1; perhaps TRBD2 as D (6 bases). The CDR3 has 15 amino acids. V lost 2 bases, J lost 5 bases, and 14 bases lay in between. Germline CDR1 and CDR2: SGHDT and YYEEEE. CDR3 bases: TGTGCCAGCAGCTTTGATAGCGGAAGAGACAATGAGCAGTTCTTC. Its protein is CASSFDSGRDNEQFF.

CDR3 DNA: TGTGCCAGCAGCTTCACAGGGGGTCAATACGCTTTCTTT. The encoded protein is CASSFTGGQYAFF. The gene calls are TRBV7-2 and TRBJ1-1, with 8 bases fitting TRBD1. With 3 bases clipped from V and 11 bases from J, the junction kept 8 bases outside the gene matches. CDR1 and CDR2 from the germline V gene are SGHTA and FQGNSA. The CDR3 runs to 13 residues.